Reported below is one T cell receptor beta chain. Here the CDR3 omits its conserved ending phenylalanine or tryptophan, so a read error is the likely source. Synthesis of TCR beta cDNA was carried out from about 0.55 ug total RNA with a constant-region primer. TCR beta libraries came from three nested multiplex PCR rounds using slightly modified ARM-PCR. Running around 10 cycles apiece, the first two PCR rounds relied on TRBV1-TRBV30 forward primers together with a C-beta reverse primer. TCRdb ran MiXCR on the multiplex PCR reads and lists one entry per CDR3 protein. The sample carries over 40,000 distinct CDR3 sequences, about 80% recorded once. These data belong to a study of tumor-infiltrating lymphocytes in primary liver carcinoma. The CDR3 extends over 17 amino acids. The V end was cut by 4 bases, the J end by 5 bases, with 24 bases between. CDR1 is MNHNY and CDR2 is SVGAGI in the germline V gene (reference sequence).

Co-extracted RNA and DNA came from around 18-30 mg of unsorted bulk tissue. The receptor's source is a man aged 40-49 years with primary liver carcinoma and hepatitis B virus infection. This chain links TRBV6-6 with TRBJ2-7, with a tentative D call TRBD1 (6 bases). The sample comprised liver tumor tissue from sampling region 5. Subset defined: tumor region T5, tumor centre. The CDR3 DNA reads TGTGCCAGCAGTTCCTCGTCGAACCAGGGGCCTAGGGACGAGCAGTACCAC. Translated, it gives CASSSSSNQGPRDEQYH.